This is a list of T cell receptor beta chains from one sample in a study of blood T cell repertoires in COVID-19. Some clones are missing from TCRdb's copy, which holds only in-frame ones; the method was immunoSEQ multiplex PCR. The table has about 180,000 clones, 80% seen once. Specimen: PBMCs or T cells enriched from blood (not recorded which). These receptors were collected from a man aged 60 to 69 who had been exposed to COVID-19. The CDR3 runs from the conserved cysteine through the conserved F or W. A D gene is named only where the DNA matches it firmly. Clone size is given for some rows only: seen once, a few or many times, or a class if the clone is expanded.

TRBJ2-5 | TRBV6-2/TRBV6-3 | - | many | CASSYGLARETQYF | TGTGCCAGCAGTTACGGGCTAGCGCGGGAGACCCAGTACTTC
TRBJ1-5 | TRBV7-9 | TRBD1 | - | CASSLAGGGQPQHF | TGTGCCAGCAGCTTAGCAGGGGGCGGTCAGCCCCAGCATTTT
TRBJ2-1 | TRBV7-6 | - | - | CASSRGAGDNNEQFF | TGTGCCAGCAGCCGGGGGGCAGGGGACAACAATGAGCAGTTCTTC
TRBJ2-1 | TRBV24-1 | - | once | CATGPLAMNEQFF | TGTGCCACCGGTCCGCTAGCTATGAATGAGCAGTTCTTC
TRBJ1-1 | TRBV5-4 | - | - | CASRPTGGNTEAFF | TGTGCCAGCAGACCGACAGGAGGAAACACTGAAGCTTTCTTT
TRBJ2-5 | TRBV5-1 | - | - | CATPLGQTQETQYF | TGCGCCACCCCCCTGGGGCAGACCCAAGAGACCCAGTACTTC
TRBJ1-4 | TRBV5-6 | TRBD1 | - | CASSPNRGWEKLFF | TGTGCCAGCAGCCCCAACAGGGGGTGGGAAAAACTGTTTTTT
TRBJ2-1 | TRBV29-1 | TRBD2 | - | CSVHGGRTLASSYNEQFF | TGCAGCGTCCATGGCGGGAGGACCTTAGCGAGCTCCTACAATGAGCAGTTCTTC
TRBJ2-3 | TRBV10-2 | - | - | CASKVHTDTQYF | TGCGCCAGCAAAGTACACACAGATACGCAGTATTTT
TRBJ2-1 | TRBV5-1 | TRBD2 | - | CASSLAIGLATSNEQFF | TGCGCCAGCAGCTTGGCAATCGGACTAGCAACGTCCAATGAGCAGTTCTTC
TRBJ1-6 | TRBV9 | - | few | CASSVIGNNSPLHF | TGTGCCAGCAGCGTTATCGGGAATAATTCACCCCTCCACTTT
TRBJ2-7 | TRBV2 | - | few | CASGTPSYEQYF | TGTGCCAGCGGGACACCCTCCTACGAGCAGTACTTC
TRBJ2-2 | TRBV28 | TRBD1 | - | CASSLHTLGTGGTGELFF | TGTGCCAGCAGTTTACATACCCTCGGGACAGGGGGAACCGGGGAGCTGTTTTTT
TRBJ1-6 | TRBV7-2 | TRBD1 | - | CASSLGTGGLIETPLHF | TGTGCCAGCAGCTTAGGGACAGGGGGCCTCATAGAGACACCCCTCCACTTT
TRBJ1-6 | TRBV30 | - | - | CAWSRSGSSNNSPLHF | TGTGCCTGGAGTAGATCGGGGTCATCGAATAATTCACCCCTCCACTTT